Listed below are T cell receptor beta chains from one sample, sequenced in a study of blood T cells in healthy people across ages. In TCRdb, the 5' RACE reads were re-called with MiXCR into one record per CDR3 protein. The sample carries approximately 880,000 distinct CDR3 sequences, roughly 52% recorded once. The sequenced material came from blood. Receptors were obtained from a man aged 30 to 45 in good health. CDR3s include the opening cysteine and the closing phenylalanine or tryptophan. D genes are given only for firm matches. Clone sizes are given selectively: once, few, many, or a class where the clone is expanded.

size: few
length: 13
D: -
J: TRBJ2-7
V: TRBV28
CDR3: CASTPVDSYEQYF
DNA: TGTGCCAGCACCCCCGTGGACTCCTACGAGCAGTACTTC

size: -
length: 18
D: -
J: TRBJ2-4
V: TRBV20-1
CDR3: CSAKGRSGGEVAKNIQYF
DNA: TGCAGTGCTAAAGGGCGGAGCGGCGGTGAGGTAGCCAAAAACATTCAGTACTTC

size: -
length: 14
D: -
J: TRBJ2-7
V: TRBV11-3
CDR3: CASSSRTAGYEQYF
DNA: TGTGCCAGCAGCTCTCGGACAGCGGGCTACGAGCAGTACTTC

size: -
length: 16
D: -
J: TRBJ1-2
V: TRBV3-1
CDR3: CASSQEAVGKNYGYTF
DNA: TGTGCCAGCAGCCAAGAAGCCGTCGGCAAGAACTATGGCTACACCTTC

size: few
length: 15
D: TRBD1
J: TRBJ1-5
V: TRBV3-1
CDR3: CASSQETGSNQPQHF
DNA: TGCGCCAGCAGCCAAGAGACAGGGAGCAATCAGCCCCAGCATTTT

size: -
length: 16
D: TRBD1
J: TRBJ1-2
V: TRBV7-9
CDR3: CASSPIFQGAGYGYTF
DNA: TGTGCCAGCAGCCCTATCTTCCAGGGGGCTGGCTATGGCTACACCTTC

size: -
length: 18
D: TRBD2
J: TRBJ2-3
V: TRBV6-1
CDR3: CASSEMGWTSGPTDTQYF
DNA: TGTGCCAGCAGTGAAATGGGCTGGACTAGCGGACCCACAGATACGCAGTATTTT

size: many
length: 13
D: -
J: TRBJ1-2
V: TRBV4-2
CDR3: CASSQEGGYGYTF
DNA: TGTGCCAGCAGCCAAGAGGGCGGCTATGGCTACACCTTC

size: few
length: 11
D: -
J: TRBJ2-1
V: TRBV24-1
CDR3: CASGQLNEQFF
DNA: TGTGCCTCTGGACAGCTCAATGAGCAGTTCTTC

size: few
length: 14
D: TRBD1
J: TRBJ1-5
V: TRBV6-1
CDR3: CASSGQGNNQPQHF
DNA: TGTGCCAGCTCGGGACAGGGTAACAATCAGCCCCAGCATTTT

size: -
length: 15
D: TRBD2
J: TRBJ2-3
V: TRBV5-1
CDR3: CASSLSGLVTDTQYF
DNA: TGCGCCAGCAGCTTGTCGGGACTAGTCACAGATACGCAGTATTTT

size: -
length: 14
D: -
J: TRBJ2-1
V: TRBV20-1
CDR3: CSARYGGPYNEQFF
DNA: TGCAGTGCTAGGTACGGGGGCCCGTACAATGAGCAGTTCTTC